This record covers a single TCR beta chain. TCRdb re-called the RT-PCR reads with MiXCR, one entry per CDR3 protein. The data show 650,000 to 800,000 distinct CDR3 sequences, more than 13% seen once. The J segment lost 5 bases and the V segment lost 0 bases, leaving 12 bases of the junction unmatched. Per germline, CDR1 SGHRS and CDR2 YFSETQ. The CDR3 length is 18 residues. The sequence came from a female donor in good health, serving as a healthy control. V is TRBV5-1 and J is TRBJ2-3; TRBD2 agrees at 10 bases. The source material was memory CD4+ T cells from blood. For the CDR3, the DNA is TGCGCCAGCAGCTTGGGTCCGGTCAAGCGGGAGGGCCAAGATACGCAGTATTTT. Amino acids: CASSLGPVKREGQDTQYF.